The text below deals with one T cell receptor (beta chain). This entry comes from a study of blood T cell repertoires in COVID-19. The repertoire was sequenced with immunoSEQ multiplex PCR; TCRdb's copy has only in-frame clones and lacks some. The sample includes about 230,000 clones, about nine tenths of them seen just once. Trimming removed 8 bases from V and 8 bases from J; junction bases left unmatched: 8. Germline CDR1 ENHRY, CDR2 SYGVKD. The CDR3 is 13 amino acids. The clonotype originates from a man younger than 30 who had recovered from COVID-19. This chain connects TRBV10-3 to TRBJ1-4; TRBD1 matches 7 bases. What was sequenced was PBMCs or T cells enriched from blood (not recorded which). The CDR3: CAIAGQGGEKLFF. CDR3 sequence (DNA): TGTGCCATCGCCGGCCAGGGGGGCGAAAAACTGTTTTTT.